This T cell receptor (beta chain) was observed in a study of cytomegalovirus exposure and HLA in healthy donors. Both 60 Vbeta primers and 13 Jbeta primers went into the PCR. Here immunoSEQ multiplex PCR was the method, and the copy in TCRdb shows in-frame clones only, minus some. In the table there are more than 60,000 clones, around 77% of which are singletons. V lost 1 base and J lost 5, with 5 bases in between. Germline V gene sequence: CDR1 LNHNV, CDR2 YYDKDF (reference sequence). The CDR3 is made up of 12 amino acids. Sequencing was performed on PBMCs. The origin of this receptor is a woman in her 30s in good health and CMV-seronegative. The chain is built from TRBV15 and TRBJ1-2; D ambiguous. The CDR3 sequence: CATSRGEYGYTF. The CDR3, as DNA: TGTGCCACCAGCAGAGGGGAGTATGGCTACACCTTC.